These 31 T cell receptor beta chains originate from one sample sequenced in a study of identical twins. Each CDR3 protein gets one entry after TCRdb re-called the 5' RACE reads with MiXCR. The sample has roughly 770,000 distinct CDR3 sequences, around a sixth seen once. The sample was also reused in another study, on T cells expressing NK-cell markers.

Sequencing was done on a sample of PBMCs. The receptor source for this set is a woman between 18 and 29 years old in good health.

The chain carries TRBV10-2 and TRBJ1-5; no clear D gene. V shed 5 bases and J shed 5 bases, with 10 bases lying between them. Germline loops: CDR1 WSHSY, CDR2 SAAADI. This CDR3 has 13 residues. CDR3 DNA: TGCGCCAGCAGTTCCGACCCTGATCAGCCCCAGCATTTT. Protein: CASSSDPDQPQHF.

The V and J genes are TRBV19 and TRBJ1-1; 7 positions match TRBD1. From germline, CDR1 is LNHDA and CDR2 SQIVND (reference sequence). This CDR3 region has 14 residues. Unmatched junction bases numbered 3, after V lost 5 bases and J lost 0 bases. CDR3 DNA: TGTGCCAGTAGTGGACAGGTCTTGAACACTGAAGCTTTCTTT. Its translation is CASSGQVLNTEAFF.

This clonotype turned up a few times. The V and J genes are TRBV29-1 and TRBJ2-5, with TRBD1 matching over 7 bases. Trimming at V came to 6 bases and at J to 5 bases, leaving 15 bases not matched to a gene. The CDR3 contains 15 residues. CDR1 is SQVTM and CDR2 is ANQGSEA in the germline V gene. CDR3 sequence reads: CSVGFTGASEETQYF. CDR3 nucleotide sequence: TGCAGCGTGGGATTTACAGGGGCCAGCGAGGAGACCCAGTACTTC.

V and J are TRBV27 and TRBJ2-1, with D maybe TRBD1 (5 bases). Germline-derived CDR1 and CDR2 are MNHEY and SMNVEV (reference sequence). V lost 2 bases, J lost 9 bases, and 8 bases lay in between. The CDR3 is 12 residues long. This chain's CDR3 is CASSLRQGEQFF. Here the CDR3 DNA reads TGTGCCAGCAGTTTAAGGCAGGGTGAGCAGTTCTTC.

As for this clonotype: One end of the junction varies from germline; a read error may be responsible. The CDR3 is CSAEGHNEELFF. The CDR3 nucleotides read TGCAGTGCCGAGGGCCATAATGAAGAACTGTTTTTT. The rearrangement joins TRBV20-1 to TRBJ1-4, with D uncertain. The CDR3 covers 12 residues. CDR1 is DFQATT and CDR2 is SNEGSKA in the germline V gene (reference sequence).

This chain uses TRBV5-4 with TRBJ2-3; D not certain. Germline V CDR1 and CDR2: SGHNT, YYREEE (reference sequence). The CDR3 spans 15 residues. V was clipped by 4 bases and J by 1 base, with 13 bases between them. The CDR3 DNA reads TGTGCCAGCAGCCGCAATAATCCTGGCACAGATACGCAGTATTTT. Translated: CASSRNNPGTDTQYF.

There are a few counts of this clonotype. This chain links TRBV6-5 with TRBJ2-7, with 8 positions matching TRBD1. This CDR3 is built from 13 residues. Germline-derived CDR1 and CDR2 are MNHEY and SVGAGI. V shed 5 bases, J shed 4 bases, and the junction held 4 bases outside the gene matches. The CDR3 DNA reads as TGTGCCAGCAGTAACAGGGGGGTGTACGAGCAGTACTTC. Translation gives CASSNRGVYEQYF.

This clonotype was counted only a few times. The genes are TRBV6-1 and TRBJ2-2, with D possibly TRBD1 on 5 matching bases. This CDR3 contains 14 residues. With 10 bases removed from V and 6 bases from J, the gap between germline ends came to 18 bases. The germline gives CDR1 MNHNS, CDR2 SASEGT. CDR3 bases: TGTGCCACACATATAGGGGTTATGGCCGGGGAGCTGTTTTTT. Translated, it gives CATHIGVMAGELFF.

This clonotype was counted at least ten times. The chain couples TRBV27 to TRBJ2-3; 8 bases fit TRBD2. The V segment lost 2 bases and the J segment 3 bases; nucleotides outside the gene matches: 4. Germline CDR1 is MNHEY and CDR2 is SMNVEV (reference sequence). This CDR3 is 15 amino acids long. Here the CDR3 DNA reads TGTGCCAGCAGTTTAACGAGCGGGAGTACAGATACGCAGTATTTT. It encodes CASSLTSGSTDTQYF.

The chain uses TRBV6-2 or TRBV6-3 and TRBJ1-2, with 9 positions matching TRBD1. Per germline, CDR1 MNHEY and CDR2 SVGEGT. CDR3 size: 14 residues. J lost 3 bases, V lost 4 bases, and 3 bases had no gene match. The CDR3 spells CASSSQGADYGYTF. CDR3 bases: TGTGCCAGCAGTTCACAGGGGGCTGACTATGGCTACACCTTC.

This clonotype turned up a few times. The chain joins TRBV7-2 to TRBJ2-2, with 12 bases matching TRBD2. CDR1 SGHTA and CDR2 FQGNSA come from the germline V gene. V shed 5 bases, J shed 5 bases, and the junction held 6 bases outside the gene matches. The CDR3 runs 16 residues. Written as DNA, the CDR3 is TGTGCCAGCAGCCTACCTAGCGGGAGGGGGACCGGGGAGCTGTTTTTT. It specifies CASSLPSGRGTGELFF.

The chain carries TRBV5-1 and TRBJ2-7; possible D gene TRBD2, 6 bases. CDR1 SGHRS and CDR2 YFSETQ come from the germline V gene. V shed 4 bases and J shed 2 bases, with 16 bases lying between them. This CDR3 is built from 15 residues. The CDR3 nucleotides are TGCGCCAGCAGCCCGGGGGACCCTACGACCTACGAGCAGTACTTC. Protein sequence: CASSPGDPTTYEQYF. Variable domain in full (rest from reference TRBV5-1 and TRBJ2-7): KAGVTQTPRYLIKTRGQQVTLSCSPISGHRSVSWYQQTPGQGLQFLFEYFSETQRNKGNFPGRFSGRQFSNSRSEMNVSTLELGDSALYLCASSPGDPTTYEQYFGPGTRLTVT.

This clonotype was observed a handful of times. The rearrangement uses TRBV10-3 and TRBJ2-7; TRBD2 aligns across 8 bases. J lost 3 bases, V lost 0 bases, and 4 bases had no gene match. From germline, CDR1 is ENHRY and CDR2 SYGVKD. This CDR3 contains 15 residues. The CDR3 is CAISESVLADYEQYF. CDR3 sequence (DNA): TGTGCCATCAGTGAGTCGGTACTAGCGGACTACGAGCAGTACTTC.

The CDR3 reads CATSGQGGETQYF. The CDR3 bases are TGTGCCACCAGCGGGCAGGGTGGAGAGACCCAGTACTTC. The chain couples TRBV15 to TRBJ2-5; possibly TRBD1 for D (5 bases). The CDR3 has 13 amino acids. The germline V gene encodes CDR1 LNHNV and CDR2 YYDKDF (reference sequence). V lost 5 bases and J lost 4, with 11 bases in between. The whole variable domain, remainder taken from reference TRBV15 and TRBJ2-5, is DAMVIQNPRYQVTQFGKPVTLSCSQTLNHNVMYWYQQKSSQAPKLLFHYYDKDFNNEADTPDNFQSRRPNTSFCFLDIRSPGLGDTAMYLCATSGQGGETQYFGPGTRLLVL.

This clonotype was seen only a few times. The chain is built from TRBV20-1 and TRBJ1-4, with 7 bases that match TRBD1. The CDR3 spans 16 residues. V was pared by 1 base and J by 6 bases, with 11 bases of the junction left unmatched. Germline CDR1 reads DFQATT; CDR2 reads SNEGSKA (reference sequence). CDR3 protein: CSARGGTASRYEKLFF. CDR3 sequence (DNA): TGCAGTGCTAGAGGCGGGACAGCATCCCGATATGAAAAACTGTTTTTT.

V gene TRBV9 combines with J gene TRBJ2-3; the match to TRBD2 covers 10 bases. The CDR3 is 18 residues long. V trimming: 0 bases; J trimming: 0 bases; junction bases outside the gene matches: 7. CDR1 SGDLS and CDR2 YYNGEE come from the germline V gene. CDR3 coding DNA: TGTGCCAGCAGCGTAGCAGGCGGACTAGCGGATAGCACAGATACGCAGTATTTT. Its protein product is CASSVAGGLADSTDTQYF. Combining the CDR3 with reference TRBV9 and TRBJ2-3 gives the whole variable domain DSGVTQTPKHLITATGQRVTLRCSPRSGDLSVYWYQQSLDQGLQFLIQYYNGEERAKGNILERFSAQQFPDLHSELNLSSLELGDSALYFCASSVAGGLADSTDTQYFGPGTRLTVL.

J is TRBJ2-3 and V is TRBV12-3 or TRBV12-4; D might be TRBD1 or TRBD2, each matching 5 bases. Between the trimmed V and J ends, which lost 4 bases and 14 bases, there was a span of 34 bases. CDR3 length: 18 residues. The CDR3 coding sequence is TGTGCCAGCAGTTCCGGGACGGGTCACGATTTTAGCAGCCTCGAAGTGTATTTT. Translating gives CASSSGTGHDFSSLEVYF.

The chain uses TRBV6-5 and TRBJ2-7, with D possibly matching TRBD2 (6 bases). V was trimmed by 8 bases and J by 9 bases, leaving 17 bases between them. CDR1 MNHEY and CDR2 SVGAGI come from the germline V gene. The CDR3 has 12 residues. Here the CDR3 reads CASLSQHGGQYF. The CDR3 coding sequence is TGTGCCAGCTTAAGTCAGCACGGGGGGCAGTACTTC.

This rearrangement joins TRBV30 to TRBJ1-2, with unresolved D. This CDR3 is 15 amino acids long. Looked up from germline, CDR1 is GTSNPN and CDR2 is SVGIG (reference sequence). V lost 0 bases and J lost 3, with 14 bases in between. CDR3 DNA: TGTGCCTGGAGTGTAAGGGCATCAGGATACTATGGCTACACCTTC. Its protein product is CAWSVRASGYYGYTF.

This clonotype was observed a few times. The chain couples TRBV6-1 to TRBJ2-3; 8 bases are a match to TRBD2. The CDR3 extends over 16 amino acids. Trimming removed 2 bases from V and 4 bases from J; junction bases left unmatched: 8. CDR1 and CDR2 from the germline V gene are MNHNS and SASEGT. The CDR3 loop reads CASSEIPSGFADTQYF. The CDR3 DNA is TGTGCCAGCAGTGAAATTCCTAGCGGGTTCGCAGATACGCAGTATTTT.

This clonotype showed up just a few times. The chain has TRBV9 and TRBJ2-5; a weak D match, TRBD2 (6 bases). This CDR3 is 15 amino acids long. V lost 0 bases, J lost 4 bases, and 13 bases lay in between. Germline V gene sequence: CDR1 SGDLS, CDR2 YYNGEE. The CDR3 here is CASSVAGRWGETQYF. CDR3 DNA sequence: TGTGCCAGCAGCGTAGCGGGGAGGTGGGGAGAGACCCAGTACTTC. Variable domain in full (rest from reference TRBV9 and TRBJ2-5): DSGVTQTPKHLITATGQRVTLRCSPRSGDLSVYWYQQSLDQGLQFLIQYYNGEERAKGNILERFSAQQFPDLHSELNLSSLELGDSALYFCASSVAGRWGETQYFGPGTRLLVL.

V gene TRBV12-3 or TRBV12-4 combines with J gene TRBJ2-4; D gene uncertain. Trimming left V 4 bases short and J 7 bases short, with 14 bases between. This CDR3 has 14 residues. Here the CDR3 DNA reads TGTGCCAGCAGTTCCAACTTAAATAGGAACATTCAGTACTTC. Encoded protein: CASSSNLNRNIQYF.

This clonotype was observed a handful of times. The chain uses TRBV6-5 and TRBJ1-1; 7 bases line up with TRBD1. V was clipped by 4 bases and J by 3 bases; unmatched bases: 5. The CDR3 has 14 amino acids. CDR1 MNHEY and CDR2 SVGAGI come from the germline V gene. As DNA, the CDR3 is TGTGCCAGCAGTTCCAGGGGGGAGTACACTGAAGCTTTCTTT. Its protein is CASSSRGEYTEAFF.

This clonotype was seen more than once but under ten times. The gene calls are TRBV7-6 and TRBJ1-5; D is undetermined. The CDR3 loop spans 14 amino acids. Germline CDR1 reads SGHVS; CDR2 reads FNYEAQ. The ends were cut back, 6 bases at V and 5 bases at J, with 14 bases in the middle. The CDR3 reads CASSWGGEDQPQHF. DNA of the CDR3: TGTGCCAGCAGTTGGGGAGGAGAGGATCAGCCCCAGCATTTT.

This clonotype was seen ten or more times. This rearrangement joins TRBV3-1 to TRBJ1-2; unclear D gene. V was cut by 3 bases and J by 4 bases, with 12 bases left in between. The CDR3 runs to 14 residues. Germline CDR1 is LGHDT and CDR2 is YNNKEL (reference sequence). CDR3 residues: CASSQGTPGYGYTF. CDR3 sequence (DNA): TGTGCCAGCAGCCAGGGCACTCCGGGCTATGGCTACACCTTC.

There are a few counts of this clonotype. This CDR3 reads CASSLRFETMNTEAFF. In DNA, the CDR3 is TGTGCCAGCTCCCTCAGGTTTGAGACAATGAACACTGAAGCTTTCTTT. The chain employs TRBV18 and TRBJ1-1; D ambiguous. This CDR3 has 16 amino acids. V was shortened by 6 bases and J by 0 bases, with 17 bases between the two germline ends. In germline, CDR1 is KGHSH, CDR2 LQKENI.

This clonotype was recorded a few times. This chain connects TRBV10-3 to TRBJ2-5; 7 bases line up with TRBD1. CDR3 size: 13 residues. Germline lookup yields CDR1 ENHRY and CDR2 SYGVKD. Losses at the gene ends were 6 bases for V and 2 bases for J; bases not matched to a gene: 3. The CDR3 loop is CAIRETGQETQYF. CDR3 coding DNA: TGTGCCATCAGAGAGACAGGGCAAGAGACCCAGTACTTC.

The CDR3 reads CAIKVRDSFRETQYF. Here the CDR3 DNA reads TGTGCCATCAAAGTCCGGGACTCCTTTCGGGAGACCCAGTACTTC. The chain employs TRBV10-3 and TRBJ2-5; perhaps TRBD2 as D (6 bases). The CDR3 has 15 residues. From germline, CDR1 is ENHRY and CDR2 SYGVKD. The V end lost 7 bases, the J end lost 5 bases, and 20 bases lay between the germline ends.

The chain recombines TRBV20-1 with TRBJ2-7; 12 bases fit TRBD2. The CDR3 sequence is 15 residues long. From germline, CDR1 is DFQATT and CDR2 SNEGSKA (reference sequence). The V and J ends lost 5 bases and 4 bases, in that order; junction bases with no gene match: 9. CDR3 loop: CSASQLTSGSYEQYF. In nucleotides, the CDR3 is TGCAGTGCTTCCCAGTTGACTAGCGGGAGTTACGAGCAGTACTTC.

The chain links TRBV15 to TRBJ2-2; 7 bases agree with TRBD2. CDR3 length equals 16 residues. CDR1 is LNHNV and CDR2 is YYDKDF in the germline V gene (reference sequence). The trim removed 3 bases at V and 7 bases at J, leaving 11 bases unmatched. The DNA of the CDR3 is TGTGCCACCAGCAGGTCCTTGGGGGGGAGATTCGGGGAGCTGTTTTTT. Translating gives CATSRSLGGRFGELFF.

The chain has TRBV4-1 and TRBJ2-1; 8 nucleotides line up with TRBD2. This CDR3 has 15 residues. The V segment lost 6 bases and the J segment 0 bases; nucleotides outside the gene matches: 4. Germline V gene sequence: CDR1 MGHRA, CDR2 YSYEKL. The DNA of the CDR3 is TGCGCCAGCAGACGAAGCGGGGGCTCCTACAATGAGCAGTTCTTC. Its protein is CASRRSGGSYNEQFF.